These T cell receptor beta chains were read from a single sample in a study of T cell repertoires in cytomegalovirus infection. TCRdb independently ran MiXCR on the reads; one entry per CDR3 protein. Of tens of thousands of distinct CDR3 sequences in the sample, just under 4% were seen once. The specimen sequenced was PBMCs. These TCRs come from a human donor in good health (CMV status not recorded). Some clones in this sample may be carry-over from other donors' samples. Both conserved end residues are part of each CDR3. D genes are given only for firm matches. The listing skips clone size in some rows; elsewhere it reads once, few, many or a size class.

abundance	v_gene	d_gene	j_gene	CDR3nt	CDR3aa
many	TRBV6-2/TRBV6-3	NA	TRBJ2-7	TGTGCCAGCTCCGTCACCTACGAGCAGTACTTC	CASSVTYEQYF
many	TRBV6-2/TRBV6-3	NA	TRBJ1-1	TGTGCCAGCAGTGATTGGTATGAAGCTTTCTTT	CASSDWYEAFF
many	TRBV19	NA	TRBJ1-2	TGTGCCAGTTCCAACGCCATTACGGGCGGCTACACCTTC	CASSNAITGGYTF
many	TRBV11-2	TRBD2	TRBJ2-4	TGTGCCAGCAGGCCCTTGGTAGCGGGGTCCAAAAACATTCAGTACTTC	CASRPLVAGSKNIQYF
many	TRBV12-3/TRBV12-4	TRBD2	TRBJ2-2	TGTGCCAGCAGTTTCCTAGCGGGAGACACCGGGGAGCTGTTTTTT	CASSFLAGDTGELFF
many	TRBV6-8	NA	TRBJ2-7	TGTGCCAGCAGTTCCCCACCCGCCTACGAGCAGTACTTC	CASSSPPAYEQYF
many	TRBV7-2	NA	TRBJ1-2	TGTGCCAGCACACTTCAGTGGGCCCTTGGCTACACCTTC	CASTLQWALGYTF
many	TRBV28	TRBD1	TRBJ2-7	TGTGCCAGCAGTCCCCAGGGGGCGGGGGAGCAGTACTTC	CASSPQGAGEQYF
many	TRBV28	NA	TRBJ1-1	TGTGCCAGCAGGCCGGGACACCCGAACACTGAAGCTTTCTTT	CASRPGHPNTEAFF
NA	TRBV5-1	TRBD1	TRBJ1-1	TGCGCCAGCAGCTACGGGACAGGGAACACTGAAGCTTTCTTT	CASSYGTGNTEAFF
many	TRBV7-2	NA	TRBJ2-7	TGTGCCAGCAGCCCGGTCCTAAAGGCCTACGAGCAGTACTTC	CASSPVLKAYEQYF
many	TRBV7-2	TRBD2	TRBJ2-7	TGTGCCAGCAGCGGCGGGGGGGTTTCCTACGAGCAGTACTTC	CASSGGGVSYEQYF
many	TRBV7-3	NA	TRBJ2-3	TGTGCCAGCAGCCCCTTGCTGGGGAACACAGATACGCAGTATTTT	CASSPLLGNTDTQYF
many	TRBV2	NA	TRBJ2-3	TGTGCCAGCCTAGACCCAAGGGACTCCAACACAGATACGCAGTATTTT	CASLDPRDSNTDTQYF
many	TRBV12-3/TRBV12-4	NA	TRBJ2-2	TGTGCCAGCAGGCCAGCCGTACAGAAGCGCAACACCGGGGAGCTGTTTTTT	CASRPAVQKRNTGELFF
NA	TRBV20-1	NA	TRBJ2-5	TGCAGTGCCCACCAAGAGACCCAGTACTTC	CSAHQETQYF